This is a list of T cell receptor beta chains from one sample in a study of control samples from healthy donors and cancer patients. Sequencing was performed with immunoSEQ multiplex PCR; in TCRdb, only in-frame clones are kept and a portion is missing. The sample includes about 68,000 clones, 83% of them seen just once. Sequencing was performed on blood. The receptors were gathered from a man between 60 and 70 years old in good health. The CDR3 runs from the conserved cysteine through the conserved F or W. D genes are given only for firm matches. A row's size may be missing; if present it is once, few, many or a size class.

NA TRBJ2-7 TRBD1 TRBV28 TGTGCCAGCAGTTTCGAGGGGGCGTCCTACGAGCAGTACTTC CASSFEGASYEQYF
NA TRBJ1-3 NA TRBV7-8 TGTGCCAGCTCCGGGGGCTCTGGAAACACCATATATTTT CASSGGSGNTIYF
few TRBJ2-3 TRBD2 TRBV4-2 TGTGCCAGCAGCCAAGCTACTAGCGGGTCTACGCAGTATTTT CASSQATSGSTQYF
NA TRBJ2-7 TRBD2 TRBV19 TGTGCCAGTAGTATACCCAGGGTAACTAGCGGGAGGACGTACTACGAGCAGTACTTC CASSIPRVTSGRTYYEQYF
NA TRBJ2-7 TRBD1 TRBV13 TGTGCCAGCAGCCGACAGGGGACTTCGTACGAGCAGTACTTC CASSRQGTSYEQYF
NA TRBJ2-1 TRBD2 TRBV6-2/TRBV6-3 TGTGCCAGCAGTTACTCTGACGGGAGGTTGAGGAATGAGCAGTTCTTC CASSYSDGRLRNEQFF
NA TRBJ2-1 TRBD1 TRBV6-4 TGTGCCAGCAGTGACGGGACAGGGGATAACAATGAGCAGTTCTTC CASSDGTGDNNEQFF
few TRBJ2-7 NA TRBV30 TGTGCCTGGAGTGCCTTCATAGACAGTTCCTACGAGCAGTACTTC CAWSAFIDSSYEQYF
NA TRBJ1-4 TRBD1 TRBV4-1 TGCGCCAGCAGCTTACGGACAGGGGGGAATGAAAAACTGTTTTTT CASSLRTGGNEKLFF
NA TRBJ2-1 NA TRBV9 TGTGCCAGCAGCTACCCCCGGGACACCCTTTCCGATGAGCAGTTCTTC CASSYPRDTLSDEQFF
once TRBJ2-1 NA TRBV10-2 TGCGCCAGCAGATCGGGACCGCTCAATGAGCAGTTCTTC CASRSGPLNEQFF
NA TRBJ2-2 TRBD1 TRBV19 TGTGCCAGTAGTCCCCGGGACAGGGTCGCGAACACCGGGGAGCTGTTTTTT CASSPRDRVANTGELFF
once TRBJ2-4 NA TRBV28 TGTGCCAGCCGGACAACCAGGGAGAGGGGGGGCATTCAGTACTTC CASRTTRERGGIQYF
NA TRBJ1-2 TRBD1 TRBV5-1 TGCGCCAGCAGCTTGCTACAGGGGGATGGCTACACCTTC CASSLLQGDGYTF
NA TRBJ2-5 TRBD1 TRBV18 TGTGCCAGCTCACCTCCGGGACAGGGCGGCCAGACCCAGTACTTC CASSPPGQGGQTQYF
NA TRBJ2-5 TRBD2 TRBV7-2 TGTGCCAGCAGCTCCCTAGCGGGAGTCGGAGAGACCCAGTACTTC CASSSLAGVGETQYF
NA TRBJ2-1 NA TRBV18 TGTGCCAGCTCAGAAGGCCTGAGAAACTCGGCCGTCTCCTACAATGAGCAGTTCTTC CASSEGLRNSAVSYNEQFF
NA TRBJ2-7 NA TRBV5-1 TGCGCCAGCAGCTTGAGGTCCCGGACCGCAACCAAAGCCTCCTACGAGCAGTACTTC CASSLRSRTATKASYEQYF
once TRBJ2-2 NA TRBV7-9 TGTGCCAGCGATCCCACCGGGGAGCTGTTTTTT CASDPTGELFF
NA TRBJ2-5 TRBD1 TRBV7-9 TGTGCCAGCAGCTCAATGGGGACAGGAAAAGAGACCCAGTACTTC CASSSMGTGKETQYF
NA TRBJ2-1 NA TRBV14 TGTGCCAGCAGCCCTAACGTAGGGCCCTACAATGAGCAGTTCTTC CASSPNVGPYNEQFF
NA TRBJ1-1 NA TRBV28 TGTGCCAGCAGTGCGACCAGAATGAACACTGAAGCTTTCTTT CASSATRMNTEAFF
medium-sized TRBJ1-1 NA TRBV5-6 TGTGCCAGCAGCTCCACGGGGACCACTGAAGCTTTCTTT CASSSTGTTEAFF
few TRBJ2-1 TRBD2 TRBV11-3 TGTGCCAGCAGCTCGGGACTAGCGGGAGTGTATGAGCAGTTCTTC CASSSGLAGVYEQFF
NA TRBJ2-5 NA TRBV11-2 TGTGCCACCCGAAGTAGAATCACTGAAGAGACCCAGTACTTC CATRSRITEETQYF
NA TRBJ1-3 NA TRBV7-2 TGTGCCAGCAGCACCGGACAAACCTCTGGAAACACCATATATTTT CASSTGQTSGNTIYF
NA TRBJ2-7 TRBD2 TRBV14 TGTGCCAGCAGCCAAGAGTTAGCGGGACCCTCCTACGAGCAGTACTTC CASSQELAGPSYEQYF
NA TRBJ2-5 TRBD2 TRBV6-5 TGTGCCAGCAAAATAGCGGGAGGAGAGACCCAGTACTTC CASKIAGGETQYF
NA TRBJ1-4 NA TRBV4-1 TGCGCCAGCAGTCTAATACCGAACCAATACCAGGGCGCTAATGAAAAACTGTTTTTT CASSLIPNQYQGANEKLFF
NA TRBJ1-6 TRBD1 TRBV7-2 TGTGCCAGCAGCCCTTTGGACAGGGGTCGGTCACCCCTCCACTTT CASSPLDRGRSPLHF
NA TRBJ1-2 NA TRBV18 TGTGCCAGCTTCACCGGGGCAGGGACTGGCTACACCTTC CASFTGAGTGYTF
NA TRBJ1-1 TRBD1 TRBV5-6 TGTGCCAGCAGCTTGGAGGGGGCAATTATCGGTGGAGCTTTCTTT CASSLEGAIIGGAFF
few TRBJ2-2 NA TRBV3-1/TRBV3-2 TGTGCCAGCAGCAGCGGGTTGGGGGGCGCGACCGGGGAGCTGTTTTTT CASSSGLGGATGELFF
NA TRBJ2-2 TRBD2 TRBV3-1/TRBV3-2 TGTGCCAGCAGCCCATCTAGCGGGAGGGACACCGGGGAGCTGTTTTTT CASSPSSGRDTGELFF
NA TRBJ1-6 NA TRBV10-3 TGTGCCATCAGTGATCAGCCTTCTAATTCACCCCTCCACTTT CAISDQPSNSPLHF
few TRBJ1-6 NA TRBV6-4 TGTGCCAGCAGGAGGGGGGGCAGGGGAAGGCCACCCCTCCACTTT CASRRGGRGRPPLHF
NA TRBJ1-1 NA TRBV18 TGTGCCAGCTCACCACCCGAAAATGGGAACACTGAAGCTTTCTTT CASSPPENGNTEAFF
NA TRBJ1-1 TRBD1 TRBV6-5 TGTGCCAGCAGTTCTCGGGACAGGGGAGGTCGGGGCGCTTTCTTT CASSSRDRGGRGAFF
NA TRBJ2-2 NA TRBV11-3 TGTGCCAGCAGCTTAGTAGCGAGTGGGGAGCTGTTTTTT CASSLVASGELFF
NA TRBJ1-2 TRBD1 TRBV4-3 TGCGCCAGCAGCCAAGAGATGGGAGCGAACAGGGGCAATAACTATGGCTACACCTTC CASSQEMGANRGNNYGYTF
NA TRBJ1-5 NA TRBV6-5 TGTGCCAGCAGTTACTCGGGCAGTCAAGACAATCAGCCCCAGCATTTT CASSYSGSQDNQPQHF
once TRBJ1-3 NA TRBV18 TGTGCCAGCTCACCCGCCCCTCGCGGACACCCCTCTGGAAACACCATATATTTT CASSPAPRGHPSGNTIYF
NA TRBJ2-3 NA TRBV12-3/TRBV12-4 TGTGCCAGCAATACGCGGGAATCGGATACGCAGTATTTT CASNTRESDTQYF
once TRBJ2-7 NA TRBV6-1 TGTGCCAGCAGTGAAGAACAGGGTTCCGCCTACGAGCAGTACTTC CASSEEQGSAYEQYF
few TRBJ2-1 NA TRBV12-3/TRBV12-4 TGTGCCAGCAGGCGGAACAATGAGCAGTTCTTC CASRRNNEQFF
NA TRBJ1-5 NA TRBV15 TGTGCCACCAGCAGTGTTATCGGGCGTTATAGCAATCAGCCCCAGCATTTT CATSSVIGRYSNQPQHF
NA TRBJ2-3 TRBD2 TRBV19 TGTGCCAGTAGTAGTCGGACTAGTATGAGCACAGATACGCAGTATTTT CASSSRTSMSTDTQYF
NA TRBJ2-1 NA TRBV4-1 TGCGCCAGCAGCCAGGACTTCTCCCTGATATCAAATGAGCAGTTCTTC CASSQDFSLISNEQFF
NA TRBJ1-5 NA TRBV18 TGTGCCAGCTCACCGATTACAGGCTTTCGTCAGCCCCAGCATTTT CASSPITGFRQPQHF
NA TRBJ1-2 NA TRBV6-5 TGTGCCAGCAGTTCCTCCCGCATTGGCTACACCTTC CASSSSRIGYTF
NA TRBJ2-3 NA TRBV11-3 TGTGCCAGCAGCCAAGGTCTAGGAGGTCCAGCGGATACGCAGTATTTT CASSQGLGGPADTQYF
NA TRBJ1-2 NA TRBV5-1 TGCGCCAGCAGCTTGGGCGACATGAACTATGGCTACACCTTC CASSLGDMNYGYTF
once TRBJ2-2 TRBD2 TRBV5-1 TGCGCCAGCAAGCTAGCGGGCCCCGGGGAGCTGTTTTTT CASKLAGPGELFF
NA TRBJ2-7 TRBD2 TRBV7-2 TGTGCCAGCAGCTTTTGGACTAGCGGGAGGGGTTACGAGCAGTACTTC CASSFWTSGRGYEQYF